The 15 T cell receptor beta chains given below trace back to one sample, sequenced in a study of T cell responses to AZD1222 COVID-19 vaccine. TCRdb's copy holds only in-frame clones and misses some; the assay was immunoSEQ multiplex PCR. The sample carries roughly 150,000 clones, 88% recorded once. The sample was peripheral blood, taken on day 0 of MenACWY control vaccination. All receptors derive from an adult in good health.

CDR3 protein: CASSVGLGLLTGTDTQYF. CDR3 sequence (DNA): TGTGCCAGCAGCGTTGGGCTCGGACTCCTTACTGGCACAGATACGCAGTATTTT. This rearrangement joins TRBV9 to TRBJ2-3; D is perhaps TRBD2 (5 bases). V lost 2 bases and J 1 base, leaving 20 bases between the germline ends. CDR1 and CDR2 from the germline V gene are SGDLS and YYNGEE. The CDR3 totals 18 residues.

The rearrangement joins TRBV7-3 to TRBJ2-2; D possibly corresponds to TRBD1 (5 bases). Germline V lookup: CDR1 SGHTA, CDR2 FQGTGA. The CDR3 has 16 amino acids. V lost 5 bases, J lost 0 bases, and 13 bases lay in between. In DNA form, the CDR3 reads TGTGCCAGCAGCGTACGACAGAGCGCGAACACCGGGGAGCTGTTTTTT. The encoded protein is CASSVRQSANTGELFF.

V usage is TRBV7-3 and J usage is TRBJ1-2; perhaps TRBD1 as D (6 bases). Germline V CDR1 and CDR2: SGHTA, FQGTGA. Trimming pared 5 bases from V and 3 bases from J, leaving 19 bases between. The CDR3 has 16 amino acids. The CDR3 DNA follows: TGTGCCAGCAGCCTAGGGGGGGCCGGGACCGACTATGGCTACACCTTC. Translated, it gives CASSLGGAGTDYGYTF.

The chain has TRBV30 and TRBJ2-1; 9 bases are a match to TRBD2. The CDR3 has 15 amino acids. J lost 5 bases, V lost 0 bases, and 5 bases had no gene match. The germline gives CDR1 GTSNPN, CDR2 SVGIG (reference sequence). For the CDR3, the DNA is TGTGCCTGGAGTGTGGGCGGGAGGGCCCACAATGAGCAGTTCTTC. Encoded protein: CAWSVGGRAHNEQFF. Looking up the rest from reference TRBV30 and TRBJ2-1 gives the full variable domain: SQTIHQWPATLVQPVGSPLSLECTVEGTSNPNLYWYRQAAGRGLQLLFYSVGIGQISSEVPQNLSASRPQDRQFILSSKKLLLSDSGFYLCAWSVGGRAHNEQFFGPGTRLTVL.

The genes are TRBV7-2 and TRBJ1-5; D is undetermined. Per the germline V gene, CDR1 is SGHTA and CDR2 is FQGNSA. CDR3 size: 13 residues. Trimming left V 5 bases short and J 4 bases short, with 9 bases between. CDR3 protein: CASSRDQNQPQHF. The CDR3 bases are TGTGCCAGCAGCAGGGATCAAAATCAGCCCCAGCATTTT.

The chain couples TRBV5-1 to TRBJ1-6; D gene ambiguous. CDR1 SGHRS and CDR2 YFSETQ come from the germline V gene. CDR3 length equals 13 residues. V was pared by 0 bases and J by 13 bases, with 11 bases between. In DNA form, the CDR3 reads TGCGCCAGCAGCTTGGCCCCTGATAACCCCCTCCACTTT. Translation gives CASSLAPDNPLHF.

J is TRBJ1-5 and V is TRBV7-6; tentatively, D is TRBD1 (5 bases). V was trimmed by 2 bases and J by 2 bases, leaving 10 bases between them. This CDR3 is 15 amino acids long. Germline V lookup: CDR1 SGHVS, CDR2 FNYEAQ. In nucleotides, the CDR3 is TGTGCCAGCAGCTTACAGGGTCTCGGCAATCAGCCCCAGCATTTT. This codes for CASSLQGLGNQPQHF.

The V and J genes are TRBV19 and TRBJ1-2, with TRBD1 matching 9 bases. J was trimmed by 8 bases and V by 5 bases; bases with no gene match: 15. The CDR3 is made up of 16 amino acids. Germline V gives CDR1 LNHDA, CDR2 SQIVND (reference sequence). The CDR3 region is CASSPLPGDRVPGYTF. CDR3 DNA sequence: TGTGCCAGTAGTCCCTTACCCGGGGACAGGGTTCCGGGCTACACCTTC.

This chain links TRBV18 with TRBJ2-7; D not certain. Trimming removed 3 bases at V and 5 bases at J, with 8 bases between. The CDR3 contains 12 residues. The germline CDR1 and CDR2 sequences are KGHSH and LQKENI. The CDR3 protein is CASSPSTNEQYF. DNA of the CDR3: TGTGCCAGCTCACCCTCCACAAACGAGCAGTACTTC.

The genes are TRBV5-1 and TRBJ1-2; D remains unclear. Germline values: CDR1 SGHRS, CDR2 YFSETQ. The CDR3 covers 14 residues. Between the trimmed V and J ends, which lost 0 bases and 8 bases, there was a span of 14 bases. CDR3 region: CASSLVAGVSGYTF. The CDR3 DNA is TGCGCCAGCAGCTTGGTAGCCGGGGTCAGCGGCTACACCTTC.

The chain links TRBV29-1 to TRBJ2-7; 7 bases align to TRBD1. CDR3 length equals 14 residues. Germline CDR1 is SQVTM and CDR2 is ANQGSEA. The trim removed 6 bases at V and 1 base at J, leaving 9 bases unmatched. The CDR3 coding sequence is TGCAGCGTGGCGACAGGGTATACTTCCTACGAGCAGTACTTC. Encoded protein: CSVATGYTSYEQYF.

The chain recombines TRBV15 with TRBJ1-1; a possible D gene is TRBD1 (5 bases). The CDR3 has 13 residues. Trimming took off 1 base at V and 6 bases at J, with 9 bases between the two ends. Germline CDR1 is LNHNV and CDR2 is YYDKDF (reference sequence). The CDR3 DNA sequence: TGTGCCACCAGCAGAGGGGGGTTCGCTGAAGCTTTCTTT. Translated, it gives CATSRGGFAEAFF. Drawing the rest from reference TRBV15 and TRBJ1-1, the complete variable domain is DAMVIQNPRYQVTQFGKPVTLSCSQTLNHNVMYWYQQKSSQAPKLLFHYYDKDFNNEADTPDNFQSRRPNTSFCFLDIRSPGLGDTAMYLCATSRGGFAEAFFGQGTRLTVV.

The CDR3 DNA sequence: TGCGCCAGCAGCCAGGGGACAGGGGGATTTCCAACTAATGAAAAACTGTTTTTT. Encoded protein: CASSQGTGGFPTNEKLFF. The chain joins TRBV4-1 to TRBJ1-4, with 11 bases matching TRBD1. The length of the CDR3 is 18 residues. The V segment lost 3 bases and the J segment 0 bases; nucleotides outside the gene matches: 6. Looked up from germline, CDR1 is MGHRA and CDR2 is YSYEKL.

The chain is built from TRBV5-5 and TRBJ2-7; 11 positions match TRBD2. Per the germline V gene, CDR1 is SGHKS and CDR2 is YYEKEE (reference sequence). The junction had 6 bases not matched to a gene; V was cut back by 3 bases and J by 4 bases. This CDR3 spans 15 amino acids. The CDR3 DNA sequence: TGTGCCAGCAGCTCTCAACTAGCGGGAGTTTACGAGCAGTACTTC. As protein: CASSSQLAGVYEQYF.

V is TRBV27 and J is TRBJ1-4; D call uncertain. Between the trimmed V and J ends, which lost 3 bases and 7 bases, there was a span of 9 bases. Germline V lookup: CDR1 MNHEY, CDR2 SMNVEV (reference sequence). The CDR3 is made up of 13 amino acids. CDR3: CASSFQRGEKLFF. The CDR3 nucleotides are TGTGCCAGCAGTTTTCAGCGGGGTGAAAAACTGTTTTTT. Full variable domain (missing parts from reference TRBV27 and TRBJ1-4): EAQVTQNPRYLITVTGKKLTVTCSQNMNHEYMSWYRQDPGLGLRQIYYSMNVEVTDKGDVPEGYKVSRKEKRNFPLILESPSPNQTSLYFCASSFQRGEKLFFGSGTQLSVL.